These 3 T cell receptor beta chains were all obtained from the same sample, sequenced in a study of T cell repertoires in cytomegalovirus infection. TCRdb reanalysed the reads using MiXCR and keeps one entry per CDR3 protein. This table has about a million distinct CDR3 sequences, 31% appearing once. Their specific antigens are unknown. The specimen was cultured CD8+ T cells from PBMCs, collected from culture after CMV antigen stimulation. The receptors were gathered from a human donor in good health (CMV status not recorded). Some clones in this sample may be carry-over from other donors' samples.

This clonotype was seen only a few times. The V and J genes are TRBV5-1 and TRBJ2-7, with D hard to call. There are 12 residues in the CDR3. The germline gives CDR1 SGHRS, CDR2 YFSETQ. The ends were cut back, 4 bases at V and 3 bases at J, with 8 bases in the middle. CDR3 amino acids: CASSRTSYEQYF. CDR3 bases: TGCGCCAGCAGCCGAACCAGCTACGAGCAGTACTTC.

V is TRBV2 and J is TRBJ1-1, with D perhaps TRBD1 (6 bases). The V end was cut by 9 bases, the J end by 6 bases, with 14 bases between. CDR1 is SNHLY, CDR2 FYNNEI, per germline. This CDR3 comprises 12 residues. CDR3 sequence reads: CARTGSGAEAFF. DNA of the CDR3: TGTGCCAGAACAGGGAGCGGAGCTGAAGCTTTCTTT.

The V gene is TRBV9, the J gene TRBJ2-3; 8 bases are a match to TRBD1. CDR3 size: 17 residues. V shed 1 base, J shed 2 bases, and the junction held 9 bases outside the gene matches. Germline CDR1 is SGDLS and CDR2 is YYNGEE. CDR3 residues: CASSVSPGQGITDTQYF. The CDR3 DNA reads as TGTGCCAGCAGCGTAAGTCCCGGACAGGGAATCACAGATACGCAGTATTTT.